This TCR beta chain originates from a study of blood T cells in healthy people across ages. Overall study findings and caveats: Estimates based on one million T cells were treated as lower bounds.

Alongside a J-beta primer mix, a sample-barcoded 5' primer served in a second PCR lasting about 7 to 12 cycles. Each cDNA molecule was tagged by a template-switch adaptor that had 12 random nucleotides. Via MiXCR, TCRdb re-called the 5' RACE reads, giving one row per CDR3 protein. Among about 800,000 distinct CDR3 sequences listed, more than 20% were seen once. Concerning this clonotype: What it binds is unknown.

The data also belong to a second study, concerning T cells of mothers and their children. From that study: Reads recorded for TCR beta CDR3 numbered over 9.5 million per mother and about 3 million per child.

The receptor comes from a boy between 5 and 17 years old in good health. Sample: blood.

As DNA, the CDR3 is TGTGCCAGCAGCCAAGATTGGGGCGGTTGGGCCCAACTAGCCAAAAACATTCAGTACTTC. Translation: CASSQDWGGWAQLAKNIQYF. The chain joins TRBV3-1 to TRBJ2-4; perhaps TRBD1 as D (5 bases). Germline-derived CDR1 and CDR2 are LGHDT and YNNKEL (reference sequence). V lost 0 bases to trimming and J lost 0 bases, with 21 bases between them. The CDR3 has 20 residues.